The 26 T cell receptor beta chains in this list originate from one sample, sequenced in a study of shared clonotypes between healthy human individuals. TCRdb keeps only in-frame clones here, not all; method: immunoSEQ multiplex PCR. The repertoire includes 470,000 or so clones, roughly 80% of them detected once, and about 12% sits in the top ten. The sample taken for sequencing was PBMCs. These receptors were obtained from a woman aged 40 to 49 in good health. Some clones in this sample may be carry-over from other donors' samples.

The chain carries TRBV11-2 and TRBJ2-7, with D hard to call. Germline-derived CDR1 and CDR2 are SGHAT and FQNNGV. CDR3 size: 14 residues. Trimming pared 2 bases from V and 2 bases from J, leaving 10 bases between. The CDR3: CASSLRGWAYEQYF. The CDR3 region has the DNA TGTGCCAGCAGCTTACGTGGGTGGGCCTACGAGCAGTACTTC.

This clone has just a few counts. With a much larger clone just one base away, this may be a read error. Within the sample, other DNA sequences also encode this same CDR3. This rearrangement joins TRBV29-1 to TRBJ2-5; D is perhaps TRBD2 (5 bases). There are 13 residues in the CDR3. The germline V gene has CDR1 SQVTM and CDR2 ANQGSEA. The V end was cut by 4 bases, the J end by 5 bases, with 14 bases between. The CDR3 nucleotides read TGCAGCGTTGCAGAGGGAGCAAGGGAGACCCAGTACTTC. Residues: CSVAEGARETQYF. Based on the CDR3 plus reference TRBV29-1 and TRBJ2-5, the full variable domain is SAVISQKPSRDICQRGTSLTIQCQVDSQVTMMFWYRQQPGQSLTLIATANQGSEATYESGFVIDKFPISRPNLTFSTLTVSNMSPEDSSIYLCSVAEGARETQYFGPGTRLLVL.

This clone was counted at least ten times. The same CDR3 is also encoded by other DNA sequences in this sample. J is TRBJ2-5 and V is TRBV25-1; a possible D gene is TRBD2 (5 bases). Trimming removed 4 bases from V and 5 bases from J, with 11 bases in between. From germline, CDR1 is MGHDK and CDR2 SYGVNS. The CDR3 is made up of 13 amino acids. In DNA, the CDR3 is TGTGCCAGCAGTGGGCGCGGGCTTGAGACCCAGTACTTC. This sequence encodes CASSGRGLETQYF.

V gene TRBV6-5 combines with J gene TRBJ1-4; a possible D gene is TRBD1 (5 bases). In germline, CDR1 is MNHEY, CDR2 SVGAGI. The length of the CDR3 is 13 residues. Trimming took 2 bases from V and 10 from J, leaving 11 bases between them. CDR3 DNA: TGTGCCAGCAGTTACGAGGGGACGGGAAAACTGTTTTTT. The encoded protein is CASSYEGTGKLFF.

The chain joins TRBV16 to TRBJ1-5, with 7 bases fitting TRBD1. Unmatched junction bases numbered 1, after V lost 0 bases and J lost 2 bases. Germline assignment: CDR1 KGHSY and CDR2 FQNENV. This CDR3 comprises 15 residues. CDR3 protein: CASSQSDRGNQPQHF. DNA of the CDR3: TGTGCCAGCAGCCAATCCGACAGGGGCAATCAGCCCCAGCATTTT.

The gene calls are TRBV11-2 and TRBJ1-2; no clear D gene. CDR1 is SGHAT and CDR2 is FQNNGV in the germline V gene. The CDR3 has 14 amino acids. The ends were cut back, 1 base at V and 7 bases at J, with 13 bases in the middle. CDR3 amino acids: CASSLATSTGGYTF. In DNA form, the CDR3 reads TGTGCCAGCAGCTTAGCTACGTCCACTGGTGGCTACACCTTC. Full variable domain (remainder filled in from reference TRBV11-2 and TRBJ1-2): EAGVAQSPRYKIIEKRQSVAFWCNPISGHATLYWYQQILGQGPKLLIQFQNNGVVDDSQLPKDRFSAERLKGVDSTLKIQPAKLEDSAVYLCASSLATSTGGYTFGSGTRLTVV.

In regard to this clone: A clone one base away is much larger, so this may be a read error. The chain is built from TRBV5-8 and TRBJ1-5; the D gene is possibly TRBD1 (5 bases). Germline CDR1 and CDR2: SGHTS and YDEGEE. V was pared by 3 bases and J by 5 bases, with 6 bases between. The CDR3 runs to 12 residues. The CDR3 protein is CASSSRDQPQHF. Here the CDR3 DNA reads TGTGCCAGCAGCTCCAGGGATCAGCCCCAGCATTTT.

The CDR3 DNA follows: TGTGCCATCAGTGAGTCACTCGCGCAGTTCTTC. It codes for CAISESLAQFF. The V call is TRBV10-3, the J call TRBJ2-1; D ambiguous. V dropped 0 bases and J dropped 12 bases, with 6 bases sitting between them. The germline V gene has CDR1 ENHRY and CDR2 SYGVKD. This CDR3 is built from 11 residues.

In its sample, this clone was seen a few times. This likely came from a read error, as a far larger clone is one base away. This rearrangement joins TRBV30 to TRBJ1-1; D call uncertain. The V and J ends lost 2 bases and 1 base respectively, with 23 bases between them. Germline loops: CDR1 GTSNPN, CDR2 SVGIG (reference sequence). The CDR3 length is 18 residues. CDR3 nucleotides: TGTGCCTGGAGTCCCTTCGGCTTGTGTGGGTTAGGGAACACTGAAGCTTTCTTT. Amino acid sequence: CAWSPFGLCGLGNTEAFF.

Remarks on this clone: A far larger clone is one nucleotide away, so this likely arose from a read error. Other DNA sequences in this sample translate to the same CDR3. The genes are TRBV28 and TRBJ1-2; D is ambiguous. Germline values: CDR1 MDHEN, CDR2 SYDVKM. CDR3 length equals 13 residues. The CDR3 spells CASKFSLQGGYTF. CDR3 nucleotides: TGTGCTAGCAAGTTTTCCCTCCAAGGGGGCTACACCTTC.

As DNA, the CDR3 is TGTGCCAGCAGCGGACAGGGGGTCAATGGCTACACCTTC. This codes for CASSGQGVNGYTF. The rearrangement links TRBV11-2 to TRBJ1-2; TRBD1 aligns across 10 bases. Germline loops: CDR1 SGHAT, CDR2 FQNNGV. This CDR3 contains 13 residues. V lost 5 bases and J lost 6; bases outside the gene matches: 3.

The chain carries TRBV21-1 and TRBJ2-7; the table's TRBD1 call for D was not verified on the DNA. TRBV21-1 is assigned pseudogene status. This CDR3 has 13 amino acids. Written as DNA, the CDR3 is TGTGCCAGCAGCATGCGGACAGGGTTTGAGCAGTACTTC. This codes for CASSMRTGFEQYF.

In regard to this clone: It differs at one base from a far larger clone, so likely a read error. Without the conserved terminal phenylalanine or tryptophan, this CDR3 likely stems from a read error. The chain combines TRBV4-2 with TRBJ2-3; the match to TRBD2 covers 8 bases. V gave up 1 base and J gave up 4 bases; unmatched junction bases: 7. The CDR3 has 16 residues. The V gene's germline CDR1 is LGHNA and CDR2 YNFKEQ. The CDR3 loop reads CASSQALAGGADTQYL. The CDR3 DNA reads TGTGCCAGCAGCCAAGCGCTAGCGGGTGGAGCAGATACGCAGTATCTT.

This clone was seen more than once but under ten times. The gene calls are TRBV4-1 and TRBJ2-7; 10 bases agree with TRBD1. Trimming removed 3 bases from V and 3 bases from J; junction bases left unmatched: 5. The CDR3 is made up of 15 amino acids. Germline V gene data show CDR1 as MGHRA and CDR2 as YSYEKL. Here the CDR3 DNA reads TGCGCCAGCAGCCATCGGGGACAGGGGTTCTACGAGCAGTACTTC. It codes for CASSHRGQGFYEQYF.

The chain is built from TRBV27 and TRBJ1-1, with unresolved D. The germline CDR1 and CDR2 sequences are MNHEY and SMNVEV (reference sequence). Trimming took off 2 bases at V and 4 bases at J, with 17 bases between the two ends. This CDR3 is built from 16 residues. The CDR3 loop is CASSLLDGASITEAFF. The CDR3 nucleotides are TGTGCCAGCAGTTTACTGGACGGAGCTTCGATCACTGAAGCTTTCTTT.

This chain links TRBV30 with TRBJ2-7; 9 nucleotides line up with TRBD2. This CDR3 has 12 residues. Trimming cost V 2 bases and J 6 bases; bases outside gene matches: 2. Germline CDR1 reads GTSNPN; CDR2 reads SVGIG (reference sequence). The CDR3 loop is CAWSQAGGEQYF. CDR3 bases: TGTGCCTGGAGTCAAGCGGGAGGCGAGCAGTACTTC.

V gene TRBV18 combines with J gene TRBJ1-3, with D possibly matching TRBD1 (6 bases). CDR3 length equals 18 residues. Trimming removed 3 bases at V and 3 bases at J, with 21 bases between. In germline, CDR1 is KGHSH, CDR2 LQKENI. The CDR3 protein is CASSPLLAGDSIGNTIYF. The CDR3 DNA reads TGTGCCAGCTCACCGCTTTTGGCAGGGGACTCAATTGGAAACACCATATATTTT.

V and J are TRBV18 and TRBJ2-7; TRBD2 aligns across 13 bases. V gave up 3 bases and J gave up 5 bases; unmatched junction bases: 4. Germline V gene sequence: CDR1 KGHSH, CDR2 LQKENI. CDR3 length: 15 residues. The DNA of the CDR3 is TGTGCCAGCTCACCGGGACTAGCGGGGACCCACGAGCAGTACTTC. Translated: CASSPGLAGTHEQYF.

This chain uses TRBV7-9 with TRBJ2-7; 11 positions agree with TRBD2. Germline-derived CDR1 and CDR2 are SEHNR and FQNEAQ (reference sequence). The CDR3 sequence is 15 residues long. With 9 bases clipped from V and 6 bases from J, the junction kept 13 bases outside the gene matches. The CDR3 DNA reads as TGTGCCAGTTGCACGACTAGCGGGGCGGCTACCGAGCAGTACTTC. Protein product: CASCTTSGAATEQYF.

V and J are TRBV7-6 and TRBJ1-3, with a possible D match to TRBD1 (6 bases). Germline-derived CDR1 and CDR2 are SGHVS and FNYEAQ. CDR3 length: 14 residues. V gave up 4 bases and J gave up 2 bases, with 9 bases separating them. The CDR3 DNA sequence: TGTGCCAGCAGCTCTTACAGGGCTGGAAACACCATATATTTT. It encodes CASSSYRAGNTIYF.

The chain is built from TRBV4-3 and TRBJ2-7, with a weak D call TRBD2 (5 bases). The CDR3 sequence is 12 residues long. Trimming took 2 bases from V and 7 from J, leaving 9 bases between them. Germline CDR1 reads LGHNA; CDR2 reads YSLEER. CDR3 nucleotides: TGCGCCAGCAGCCAAAAGGGCGGGGAGCAGTACTTC. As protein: CASSQKGGEQYF.

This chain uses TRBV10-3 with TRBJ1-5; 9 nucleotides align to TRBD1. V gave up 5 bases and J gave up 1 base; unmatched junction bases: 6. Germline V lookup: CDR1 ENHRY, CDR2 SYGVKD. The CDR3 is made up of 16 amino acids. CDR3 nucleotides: TGTGCCATCAGTAGGACAGGGGCTGGAAGCAATCAGCCCCAGCATTTT. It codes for CAISRTGAGSNQPQHF.

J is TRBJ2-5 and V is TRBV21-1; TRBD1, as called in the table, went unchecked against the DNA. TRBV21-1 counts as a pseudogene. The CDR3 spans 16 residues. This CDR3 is CASSGAAAGGRETQYF. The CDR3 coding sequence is TGTGCCAGCAGCGGGGCGGCGGCAGGGGGCCGTGAGACCCAGTACTTC.

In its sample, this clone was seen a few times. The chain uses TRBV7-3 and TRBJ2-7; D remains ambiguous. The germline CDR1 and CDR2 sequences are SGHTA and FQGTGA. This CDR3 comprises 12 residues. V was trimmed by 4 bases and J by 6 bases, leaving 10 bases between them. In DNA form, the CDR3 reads TGTGCCAGCAGCTCCGGGCTCGGCGAGCAGTACTTC. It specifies CASSSGLGEQYF.

This CDR3 reads CASSLRGLTGNTEAFF. Written as DNA, the CDR3 is TGCGCCAGCAGCTTGAGGGGGTTAACGGGGAACACTGAAGCTTTCTTT. The J gene is TRBJ1-1, the V gene TRBV5-1, with TRBD1 as a possible D gene (6 bases). V was cut by 1 base and J by 1 base, with 14 bases left in between. The CDR3 is 16 residues long. The germline CDR1 and CDR2 sequences are SGHRS and YFSETQ.

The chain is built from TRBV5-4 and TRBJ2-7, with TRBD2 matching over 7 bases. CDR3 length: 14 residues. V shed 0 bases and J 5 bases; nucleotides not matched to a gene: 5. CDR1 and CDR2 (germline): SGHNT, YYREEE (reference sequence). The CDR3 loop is CASSLGGGLDEQYF. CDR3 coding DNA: TGTGCCAGCAGCTTGGGGGGAGGGCTAGACGAGCAGTACTTC.